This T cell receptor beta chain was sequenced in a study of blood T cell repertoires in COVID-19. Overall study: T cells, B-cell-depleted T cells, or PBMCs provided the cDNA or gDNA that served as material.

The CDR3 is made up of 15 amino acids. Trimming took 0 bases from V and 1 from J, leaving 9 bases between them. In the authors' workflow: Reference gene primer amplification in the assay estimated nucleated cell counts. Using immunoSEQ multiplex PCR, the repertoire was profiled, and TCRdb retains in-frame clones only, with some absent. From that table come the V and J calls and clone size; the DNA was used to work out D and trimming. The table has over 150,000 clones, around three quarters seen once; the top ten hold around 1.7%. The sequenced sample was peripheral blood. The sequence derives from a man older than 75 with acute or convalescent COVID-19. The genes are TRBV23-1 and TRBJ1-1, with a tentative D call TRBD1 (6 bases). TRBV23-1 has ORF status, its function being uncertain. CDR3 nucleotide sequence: TGCGCCAGCAGTCAATCGGGACATAAGAACACTGAAGCTTTCTTT. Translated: CASSQSGHKNTEAFF.